This T cell receptor beta chain is from a study of persistence of HIV-infected CD4 T cells. For the study at large: Antigen stimulation activated a lower proportion of cells, more of them memory, than anti-CD3/anti-CD28 stimulation.

Remarks on this clone: The antigen remains undetermined.

Cells were stimulated nonspecifically with anti-CD3/anti-CD28 magnetic beads. Sorting of responding CD4+ T cells relied on upregulated CD40 ligand together with CD69. CD4+ T cell counts exceeded 400 cells/uL; CMV serology was positive. Before stimulation, PBMCs underwent CD8+ T cell depletion. The libraries were made with immunoSEQ version 4 in survey mode. Some clones are missing from TCRdb's copy, which holds only in-frame ones; the method was immunoSEQ multiplex PCR. The data contain around 40,000 clones, 70% to 90% of them singletons. Here the sequenced sample was CD4+ T cells sorted from PBMCs after roughly 18-hour stimulation, taken from a patient who received antiretroviral therapy. The sequence was obtained from an adult man with HIV who was CMV-seropositive.

The CDR3 reads CASKSGSTEAFF. The CDR3, as DNA: TGTGCCAGCAAGTCAGGGTCAACTGAAGCTTTCTTT. This sequence joins TRBV28 and TRBJ1-1; maybe TRBD1 (5 bases). V lost 7 bases to trimming and J lost 5 bases, with 11 bases between them. CDR3 length: 12 amino acids. CDR1 MDHEN and CDR2 SYDVKM come from the germline V gene.